This passage covers 18 T cell receptor beta chains from one sample sequenced in a study of shared clonotypes between healthy human individuals. TCRdb keeps only in-frame clones here, not all; method: immunoSEQ multiplex PCR. The repertoire holds some 1 million clones, about three quarters seen once, with 1.4% to 1.5% in the top ten. Sequenced material: memory CD4+ T cells sorted from blood. Indicated subset: CD45RA-negative fraction. The source is a man aged 18 to 30 in good health.

This clone was observed a single time. The V call is TRBV10-1, the J call TRBJ1-2; D is unresolved. The CDR3 spans 13 residues. V was cut by 0 bases and J by 8 bases, with 10 bases left in between. Germline CDR1 is WNHNN and CDR2 is SYGVQD (reference sequence). The CDR3 loop reads CASSESGGTGYTF. For the CDR3, the DNA is TGCGCCAGCAGTGAGTCGGGTGGTACAGGCTACACCTTC.

This chain uses TRBV30 with TRBJ1-1, with TRBD1 as a possible D gene (5 bases). This CDR3 contains 16 residues. V lost 5 bases and J lost 1, with 20 bases in between. The germline V gene encodes CDR1 GTSNPN and CDR2 SVGIG (reference sequence). The CDR3 loop is CAWSWGGVGRNTEAFF. The CDR3 DNA reads as TGTGCCTGGTCCTGGGGGGGTGTCGGAAGGAACACTGAAGCTTTCTTT.

The rearrangement uses TRBV4-3 and TRBJ2-5; tentative D call: TRBD2 (6 bases). The J call could be wrong; TRBJ2-7 is a better fit for the DNA end. The CDR3 contains 15 residues. Looked up from germline, CDR1 is LGHNA and CDR2 is YSLEER. CDR3 loop: CASSQGGTPSYEQYF. Written as DNA, the CDR3 is TGCGCCAGCAGCCAAGGGGGGACTCCCTCCTACGAGCAGTACTTC.

This clone was detected only once. The chain has TRBV19 and TRBJ1-3; D is unresolved. Germline V CDR1 and CDR2: LNHDA, SQIVND (reference sequence). Deletions cut 3 bases from V and 4 bases from J, with 4 bases between. This CDR3 region has 12 residues. The DNA of the CDR3 is TGTGCCAGTAGTATCGGGGGAAACACCATATATTTT. Translating gives CASSIGGNTIYF. Looking up the rest from reference TRBV19 and TRBJ1-3 gives the full variable domain: DGGITQSPKYLFRKEGQNVTLSCEQNLNHDAMYWYRQDPGQGLRLIYYSQIVNDFQKGDIAEGYSVSREKKESFPLTVTSAQKNPTAFYLCASSIGGNTIYFGEGSWLTVV.

The CDR3: CASSTTTGGGQPQHF. As DNA, the CDR3 is TGCGCCAGCAGCACTACGACAGGGGGAGGTCAGCCCCAGCATTTT. The chain links TRBV5-1 to TRBJ1-5; 9 positions match TRBD1. CDR3 size: 15 residues. Germline V gene data show CDR1 as SGHRS and CDR2 as YFSETQ. The ends lost 4 bases at V and 6 bases at J; junction bases unmatched: 8.

The count of this clone is one. The rearrangement joins TRBV5-1 to TRBJ2-2; D possibly corresponds to TRBD2 (7 bases). Germline-derived CDR1 and CDR2 are SGHRS and YFSETQ. CDR3 length: 17 residues. Trimming shortened V by 2 bases and J by 5 bases, and 19 bases separated the two germline ends. The CDR3 sequence: CASSFLSGGPKTGELFF. CDR3 sequence (DNA): TGCGCCAGCAGCTTCCTGTCGGGGGGCCCAAAGACCGGGGAGCTGTTTTTT.

The gene calls are TRBV2 and TRBJ2-3, with TRBD2 matching 13 bases. The CDR3 has 16 residues. J gave up 2 bases and V 5 bases, and 4 bases lay outside the gene matches. Germline CDR1 is SNHLY and CDR2 is FYNNEI. The CDR3 bases are TGTGCCAGCAGTCGGACTAGCGGGGGTTACACAGATACGCAGTATTTT. Protein sequence: CASSRTSGGYTDTQYF. Looking up the rest from reference TRBV2 and TRBJ2-3 gives the full variable domain: EPEVTQTPSHQVTQMGQEVILRCVPISNHLYFYWYRQILGQKVEFLVSFYNNEISEKSEIFDDQFSVERPDGSNFTLKIRSTKLEDSAMYFCASSRTSGGYTDTQYFGPGTRLTVL.

This sequence joins TRBV28 and TRBJ2-1; no definite D call. CDR1 MDHEN and CDR2 SYDVKM come from the germline V gene. Trimming removed 7 bases at V and 11 bases at J, with 15 bases between. The length of the CDR3 is 12 residues. The CDR3 loop reads CASNPASFKQFF. The CDR3, as DNA: TGTGCCAGCAACCCGGCCAGTTTTAAGCAGTTCTTC.

This chain connects TRBV5-8 to TRBJ2-5; tentative D call: TRBD2 (6 bases). V was trimmed by 4 bases and J by 0 bases, leaving 16 bases between them. Germline V gene sequence: CDR1 SGHTS, CDR2 YDEGEE. This CDR3 is built from 16 residues. This chain's CDR3 is CASSVPPGLHQETQYF. The CDR3 bases are TGTGCCAGCAGCGTACCCCCGGGACTCCACCAAGAGACCCAGTACTTC.

The V gene is TRBV15, the J gene TRBJ2-7, with 12 bases matching TRBD1. This CDR3 has 14 amino acids. The V gene's germline CDR1 is LNHNV and CDR2 YYDKDF (reference sequence). V trimming: 4 bases; J trimming: 6 bases; junction bases outside the gene matches: 4. The CDR3 sequence: CATSMGQGAREQYF. The CDR3 bases are TGTGCCACCAGCATGGGACAGGGGGCGCGCGAGCAGTACTTC. The whole variable domain, filled in from reference TRBV15 and TRBJ2-7, reads DAMVIQNPRYQVTQFGKPVTLSCSQTLNHNVMYWYQQKSSQAPKLLFHYYDKDFNNEADTPDNFQSRRPNTSFCFLDIRSPGLGDTAMYLCATSMGQGAREQYFGPGTRLTVT.

The chain joins TRBV7-6 to TRBJ2-3, with a tentative D call TRBD1 (5 bases). Trimming took 8 bases from V and 2 from J, leaving 11 bases between them. The CDR3 length is 13 residues. The germline V gene encodes CDR1 SGHVS and CDR2 FNYEAQ. The CDR3 loop reads CASGLTDTDTQYF. CDR3 in DNA: TGTGCCAGCGGATTGACAGACACAGATACGCAGTATTTT.

The chain recombines TRBV19 with TRBJ2-7, with 9 bases matching TRBD1. V trimming: 7 bases; J trimming: 2 bases; junction bases outside the gene matches: 3. CDR1 and CDR2 (germline): LNHDA, SQIVND (reference sequence). This CDR3 comprises 13 residues. Here the CDR3 DNA reads TGTGCCAGTAAGAGGACAGGGGCCTACGAGCAGTACTTC. It codes for CASKRTGAYEQYF.

CDR3 loop: CASREGTGDNSPLHF. The CDR3 nucleotides read TGTGCCAGCAGGGAGGGGACAGGGGACAATTCACCCCTCCACTTT. The gene calls are TRBV9 and TRBJ1-6; 10 bases align to TRBD1. Germline V gives CDR1 SGDLS, CDR2 YYNGEE. The CDR3 has 15 residues. The ends lost 5 bases at V and 7 bases at J; junction bases unmatched: 6.

The chain couples TRBV4-2 to TRBJ1-1; D remains ambiguous. Germline V gene lookup returns CDR1 LGHNA and CDR2 YNFKEQ. Deletions cut 0 bases from V and 1 base from J, with 9 bases between. This CDR3 spans 15 amino acids. CDR3: CASSQEEGRNTEAFF. The CDR3 DNA reads as TGTGCCAGCAGCCAAGAAGAAGGGAGGAACACTGAAGCTTTCTTT.

The rearrangement joins TRBV5-1 to TRBJ1-5; no firm D call. Trimming cost V 4 bases and J 6 bases, with 8 bases left between them. This CDR3 is built from 12 residues. The germline CDR1 and CDR2 sequences are SGHRS and YFSETQ. In nucleotides, the CDR3 is TGCGCCAGCAGCGACCCGGGTCAGCCCCAGCATTTT. Translation: CASSDPGQPQHF.

The rearrangement joins TRBV19 to TRBJ2-6, with no clear D. Germline CDR1 is LNHDA and CDR2 is SQIVND (reference sequence). This CDR3 is 17 amino acids long. Trimming cost V 4 bases and J 0 bases, with 13 bases left between them. The CDR3 loop reads CASSRPISDSGANVLTF. CDR3 DNA sequence: TGTGCCAGTAGTAGACCAATATCTGACTCTGGGGCCAACGTCCTGACTTTC.

This clone was seen many times. The rearrangement uses TRBV2 and TRBJ2-2; no clear D gene. This CDR3 has 13 residues. Germline values: CDR1 SNHLY, CDR2 FYNNEI. The V and J ends lost 7 bases and 9 bases respectively, with 15 bases between them. CDR3 sequence (DNA): TGTGCCAGCACCACTACCACCGACCGGGAGCTGTTTTTT. Translated: CASTTTTDRELFF.

The chain couples TRBV7-9 to TRBJ2-1; perhaps TRBD1 as D (6 bases). Germline CDR1 and CDR2: SEHNR and FQNEAQ (reference sequence). Deletions cut 5 bases from V and 1 base from J, with 9 bases between. CDR3 length: 14 amino acids. The CDR3 nucleotides read TGTGCCAGCAGCAGAACAGGGTCCTACAATGAGCAGTTCTTC. This codes for CASSRTGSYNEQFF. Drawing the rest from reference TRBV7-9 and TRBJ2-1, the complete variable domain is DTGVSQNPRHKITKRGQNVTFRCDPISEHNRLYWYRQTLGQGPEFLTYFQNEAQLEKSRLLSDRFSAERPKGSFSTLEIQRTEQGDSAMYLCASSRTGSYNEQFFGPGTRLTVL.